Shown below are 9 T cell receptor beta chains from a single sample sequenced in a study of CD8 T cells in ankylosing spondylitis. Study-wide findings and caveats: Characteristic of ankylosing spondylitis blood, it appeared, was a TCR beta motif comprising about 8 highly homologous variants.

The antigens these receptors bind are not known. TCRdb reprocessed the 5' RACE reads with MiXCR, giving one entry per CDR3 protein. The sample yields under 450,000 distinct CDR3 sequences, roughly 18% seen once. Sequenced: blood, either unsorted or a sorted T cell fraction (not recorded which). The receptors originated from a male donor with ankylosing spondylitis.

This clonotype was picked up a small number of times. The chain carries TRBV11-2 and TRBJ2-4, with TRBD2 matching 7 bases. The J segment lost 7 bases and the V segment lost 5 bases, leaving 20 bases of the junction unmatched. Germline CDR1 and CDR2: SGHAT and FQNNGV. The CDR3 extends over 18 amino acids. For the CDR3, the DNA is TGTGCCAGCAGCCCCCGGGGATCCAGGACTAGATCGTCGAACATTCAGTACTTC. Amino acid sequence: CASSPRGSRTRSSNIQYF.

The sample holds a few counts of this clonotype. The chain links TRBV3-1 to TRBJ1-2; D remains ambiguous. The germline V gene has CDR1 LGHDT and CDR2 YNNKEL (reference sequence). Trimming removed 3 bases at V and 2 bases at J, with 10 bases between. This CDR3 is 14 amino acids long. The chain's CDR3 is CASSHGRGNYGYTF. For the CDR3, the DNA is TGTGCCAGCAGCCACGGACGGGGAAACTATGGCTACACCTTC.

This clonotype was seen many times. The rearrangement links TRBV7-9 to TRBJ2-5; no clear D. Trimming shortened V by 1 base and J by 4 bases, and 7 bases separated the two germline ends. This CDR3 is 13 amino acids long. The germline CDR1 and CDR2 sequences are SEHNR and FQNEAQ (reference sequence). Written as DNA, the CDR3 is TGTGCCAGCAGCTTAGGAGCGCGAGAGACCCAGTACTTC. Protein sequence: CASSLGARETQYF.

This clonotype has just a few counts. The V gene is TRBV29-1, the J gene TRBJ1-1, with D possibly matching TRBD1 (6 bases). Between the trimmed V and J ends, which lost 7 bases and 0 bases, there was a span of 15 bases. This CDR3 has 14 amino acids. Germline loops: CDR1 SQVTM, CDR2 ANQGSEA. The CDR3 nucleotides are TGCAGCGCCCAACAGGGAATAGTGAACACTGAAGCTTTCTTT. It is translated as CSAQQGIVNTEAFF.

The gene calls are TRBV20-1 and TRBJ2-7; D is possibly TRBD1 (5 bases). This CDR3 has 15 amino acids. The germline gives CDR1 DFQATT, CDR2 SNEGSKA (reference sequence). The V and J ends lost 6 bases and 0 bases respectively, with 18 bases between them. Written as DNA, the CDR3 is TGCAGTGCCCCGTATACAGGCGTTAGCTCCTACGAGCAGTACTTC. Translating it yields CSAPYTGVSSYEQYF.

This clonotype was recorded many times. V and J are TRBV12-3 or TRBV12-4 and TRBJ1-1; D may be TRBD1 (5 bases). Trimming shortened V by 5 bases and J by 4 bases, and 20 bases separated the two germline ends. The CDR3 sequence is 16 residues long. CDR3 DNA sequence: TGTGCCAGCAGTCCGTCCCGCGGGGGGGTAAGCACTGAAGCTTTCTTT. Amino acids: CASSPSRGGVSTEAFF.

The sample holds a few counts of this clonotype. This sequence joins TRBV10-1 and TRBJ2-5, with D possibly being TRBD1 (5 bases). In germline, CDR1 is WNHNN, CDR2 SYGVQD (reference sequence). V was clipped by 4 bases and J by 3 bases, with 9 bases between them. The CDR3 covers 13 residues. DNA for the CDR3: TGCGCCAGCAGTGGGGGCCACGAAGAGACCCAGTACTTC. Translated: CASSGGHEETQYF.

The V and J genes are TRBV20-1 and TRBJ2-3, with a weak D call TRBD2 (6 bases). CDR3 length: 15 amino acids. Trimming took 6 bases from V and 9 from J, leaving 25 bases between them. Germline V gene data show CDR1 as DFQATT and CDR2 as SNEGSKA (reference sequence). CDR3 in amino acids: CSAESGTLAGGTQYF. In DNA form, the CDR3 reads TGCAGTGCCGAGTCCGGGACCCTCGCTGGGGGGACGCAGTATTTT.

This clonotype has just a few counts. The chain recombines TRBV2 with TRBJ1-5, with TRBD1 as a possible D gene (6 bases). The CDR3 covers 14 residues. From germline, CDR1 is SNHLY and CDR2 FYNNEI. V was cut by 4 bases and J by 6 bases, with 13 bases left in between. The CDR3 is CASSVRTGIQPQHF. The DNA for the CDR3 is TGTGCCAGCAGTGTTCGTACAGGGATTCAGCCCCAGCATTTT.